The text below deals with one T cell receptor (beta chain). This clonotype has just a few counts. Its cognate antigen has yet to be identified. No base-level quality is on record; no much larger clone is a single base apart. Ficoll-Paque density gradient centrifugation was the method used to isolate PBMCs. The data were obtained in a study of T-cell memory formation after mild COVID-19 listed by TCRdb under 2021. For the study in its entirety: Most TCR sequence clusters were specific to one of the two donors. The cohort was made up of two young adult volunteers, one female and one male, who were previously healthy. In a couple of donors, T-cell clones that expanded and contracted after mild COVID-19 were tracked by sequencing TCRalpha and TCRbeta repertoires over time. Broad study findings and their caveats: Contracting CD4+ clones appeared mostly in the CM and EM memory subsets, whereas CD8+ clones were enriched in EMRA. Whether the second-wave clones peaking on day 37 were SARS-CoV-2 specific was not confirmed. Some responding clones were detected in pre-infection memory, suggesting pre-existing cross-reactive memory T cells joined the SARS-CoV-2 response. Only a couple of mild cases were covered by the study, and larger cohorts that include severe cases with pre-infection samples were considered necessary. From day 15 to 85, contracting clones showed balanced CD4/CD8 phenotypes, whereas a second wave of clones that expanded from day 15 to 37 leaned towards CD4+.

Sequencer: Illumina NovaSeq 6000. TCRalpha and TCRbeta cDNA libraries were constructed by 5'RACE with constant-segment primers, with sample barcodes and unique molecular identifiers being introduced. RNA was extracted from every sample with Trizol reagent. Amplification of the libraries took two PCR steps, and the second step added a second sample barcode plus Illumina TruSeq adapters. Sequencing of libraries was performed on an Illumina NovaSeq with 2 x 150 bp paired-end reads. Per the source publication's procedure: Demultiplexing of reads and collapsing into UMI-guided consensus sequences were performed with migec v1.2.7. Using mixcr v2.1.11, UMI consensuses were aligned to TRA and TRB V and J templates and then assembled into clonotypes. Clonotypes were classified as expanded or contracted when called significant by both edgeR and NoisET, with noise models trained on biological replicates. For edgeR calls, the cutoffs were a false discovery rate-adjusted p below 0.01 and a log2 fold-change threshold of 1. As an exploratory analysis of dynamics, PCA with hierarchical clustering was applied to max-normalized trajectories of the 1000 most abundant clonotypes. Separately sequenced CD4+ and CD8+ repertoires were used to assign the CD4 or CD8 phenotype of responding clones. TCRdb applied fastp at Q25 and MiXCR to the public reads, then kept only in-frame beta chains. Entries that share a CDR3 protein sequence are merged under the most common genes and DNA. For this entry, the V and J calls and clone size follow TCRdb and not the study's own pipeline. The sample data list fewer than 350,000 distinct CDR3 sequences, and roughly 18% of these were observed just once. The ten most abundant clones make up about 21% of the sample.

Trimming removed 8 bases from V and 3 bases from J, leaving 11 bases between the germline ends. As encoded in the germline V gene, CDR1 is MNHEY while CDR2 is SVGAGI. Including cysteine and phenylalanine, the CDR3 has 12 amino acids. Just CDR3 DNA is preserved here, 36 bases in frame from base 1. This TCR derives from a man younger than 30 who had mild COVID-19 (a few samples of this study predate the infection). The sample titles of this study are shuffled in the database, so cell type and time point are left out; the donor was told from shared clones. Sample: PBMCs or a T cell subset sorted from them (not recorded which). The sequence joins TRBV6-5 to TRBJ2-7; the D segment could be TRBD1, given 5 matching bases. The DNA is as follows: TGTGCCAGCCAGGGCCAGGGCTACGAGCAGTACTTC. This is translated as CASQGQGYEQYF.